These 24 T cell receptor beta chains came from one sample sequenced in a study of identical twins. From the 5' RACE reads, TCRdb called clonotypes with MiXCR, one entry per CDR3 protein. The table lists hundreds of thousands of distinct CDR3 sequences, around 8.3% of them singletons, with approximately 0.89% in the top ten. In addition, the sample was reused for a study of yellow fever vaccine responses in identical twins.

Sequencing was done on a sample of PBMCs. These receptors were taken from a woman under 30 in good health.

This clonotype came up a few times. This chain links TRBV2 with TRBJ2-2, with D hard to call. The V gene lost 3 bases and the J gene lost 2 bases, with 7 bases spanning the gap. The CDR3 consists of 14 residues. Germline lookup yields CDR1 SNHLY and CDR2 FYNNEI. In DNA, the CDR3 is TGTGCCAGCAGTGAGAGACATAACACCGGGGAGCTGTTTTTT. It translates to CASSERHNTGELFF.

This clonotype came up many times. The gene calls are TRBV6-2 or TRBV6-3 and TRBJ2-3; possible D gene TRBD2, 6 bases. CDR3 length: 14 amino acids. Germline V gene sequence: CDR1 MNHEY, CDR2 SVGEGT. Trimming removed 6 bases at V and 4 bases at J, with 14 bases between. The CDR3 is CASRTAGGADTQYF. CDR3 DNA sequence: TGTGCCAGCAGGACAGCGGGTGGGGCAGATACGCAGTATTTT.

This clonotype occurred a few times. The chain carries TRBV5-1 and TRBJ2-7, with a weak D call TRBD1 (5 bases). Deletions cut 0 bases from V and 2 bases from J, with 12 bases between. Germline-derived CDR1 and CDR2 are SGHRS and YFSETQ. CDR3 length: 15 amino acids. CDR3 DNA sequence: TGCGCCAGCAGCTTGGCACAGGCCTCCCCCTACGAGCAGTACTTC. Translation: CASSLAQASPYEQYF.

The table lists this clonotype with a few counts. The gene calls are TRBV28 and TRBJ1-3, with D unresolved. The CDR3 is 15 residues long. Germline values: CDR1 MDHEN, CDR2 SYDVKM. Between the trimmed V and J ends, which lost 2 bases and 0 bases, there was a span of 8 bases. CDR3 DNA sequence: TGTGCCAGCAGTTTACCACAGAGCTCTGGAAACACCATATATTTT. It is translated as CASSLPQSSGNTIYF.

There are a few counts of this clonotype. V is TRBV9 and J is TRBJ2-6, with 8 bases lining up with TRBD1. V was clipped by 3 bases and J by 0 bases; unmatched bases: 8. Germline loops: CDR1 SGDLS, CDR2 YYNGEE. The CDR3 runs 18 residues. The CDR3 DNA follows: TGTGCCAGCAGCGCCGAAGACAGGGGTCACTCTGGGGCCAACGTCCTGACTTTC. Translated, it gives CASSAEDRGHSGANVLTF.

The chain is built from TRBV6-2 or TRBV6-3 and TRBJ1-1, with D possibly being TRBD1 (5 bases). The CDR3 extends over 20 amino acids. Trimming removed 6 bases at V and 0 bases at J, with 29 bases between. The V gene's germline CDR1 is MNHEY and CDR2 SVGEGT. CDR3 protein: CASSQGIFFRPDGMNTEAFF. CDR3 sequence (DNA): TGTGCCAGCAGCCAGGGTATATTTTTCAGGCCAGACGGGATGAACACTGAAGCTTTCTTT.

The chain employs TRBV3-1 and TRBJ1-2; D is perhaps TRBD1 (5 bases). Per the germline V gene, CDR1 is LGHDT and CDR2 is YNNKEL (reference sequence). V lost 1 base, J lost 10 bases, and 10 bases lay in between. CDR3 size: 12 residues. DNA for the CDR3: TGTGCCAGCAGCCAAGCTCGGGACTCCTACACCTTC. Residues: CASSQARDSYTF.

This clonotype was seen only a few times. The junction and the germline gene differ at one end; a read error may be behind it. The chain has TRBV11-2 and TRBJ2-5; D tentatively fits TRBD1 or TRBD2 (5 bases each). This CDR3 has 13 amino acids. In germline, CDR1 is SGHAT, CDR2 FQNNGV. The CDR3: CASSIARGAALNF. In nucleotides, the CDR3 is TGTGCCAGCAGCATAGCCCGAGGGGCAGCCCTGAACTTC.

The V gene is TRBV20-1, the J gene TRBJ2-3; no firm D call. This CDR3 comprises 15 residues. The V and J ends lost 0 bases and 0 bases respectively, with 10 bases between them. In germline, CDR1 is DFQATT, CDR2 SNEGSKA (reference sequence). The CDR3 here is CSARDLTLSTDTQYF. CDR3 sequence (DNA): TGCAGTGCTAGAGATTTGACACTCAGCACAGATACGCAGTATTTT.

This clonotype has only a few counts. In nucleotides, the CDR3 is TGTGCCACCGGGGACAGCGTTTATAGCAATCAGCCCCAGCATTTT. Translated, it gives CATGDSVYSNQPQHF. V is TRBV27 and J is TRBJ1-5, with TRBD1 matching 7 bases. V shed 10 bases and J 0 bases; nucleotides not matched to a gene: 9. Germline assignment: CDR1 MNHEY and CDR2 SMNVEV (reference sequence). The CDR3 sequence is 15 residues long.

The genes are TRBV15 and TRBJ2-7, with 11 nucleotides matching TRBD2. The V gene's germline CDR1 is LNHNV and CDR2 YYDKDF (reference sequence). The CDR3 covers 16 residues. With V trimmed by 11 bases and J by 0 bases, 12 bases remained unmatched. The CDR3 bases are TGTGCCGCCTCTACGCGACTAGCGGGAAACTCCTACGAGCAGTACTTC. This translates into CAASTRLAGNSYEQYF.

This chain joins TRBV29-1 and TRBJ2-3, with D unclear. Looked up from germline, CDR1 is SQVTM and CDR2 is ANQGSEA. The length of the CDR3 is 16 residues. Trimming removed 6 bases from V and 3 bases from J, with 22 bases in between. The CDR3 spells CSVDILKGCVTDTQYF. CDR3 coding DNA: TGCAGCGTCGACATCCTCAAAGGTTGCGTTACAGATACGCAGTATTTT.

The chain combines TRBV5-5 with TRBJ2-3; D is uncertain. With 1 base removed from V and 2 bases from J, the gap between germline ends came to 14 bases. Germline lookup yields CDR1 SGHKS and CDR2 YYEKEE (reference sequence). This CDR3 has 16 amino acids. CDR3 sequence: CASSLSGFDFTDTQYF. The CDR3 DNA is TGTGCCAGCAGCTTGTCGGGTTTCGATTTCACAGATACGCAGTATTTT.

This clonotype was detected many times. The CDR3 coding sequence is TGTGCCATCAGTGAAGACGGCCGCTCCGGGACTAGCGACTCCTACGAGCAGTACTTC. Translation: CAISEDGRSGTSDSYEQYF. The V and J genes are TRBV10-3 and TRBJ2-7, with TRBD2 matching 10 bases. CDR3 length: 19 residues. V shed 3 bases and J 0 bases; nucleotides not matched to a gene: 14. The germline CDR1 and CDR2 sequences are ENHRY and SYGVKD.

The V and J genes are TRBV12-3 or TRBV12-4 and TRBJ2-7; 9 positions match TRBD2. V lost 6 bases and J lost 6; bases outside the gene matches: 12. This CDR3 is 15 amino acids long. As DNA, the CDR3 is TGTGCCAGCAGCTCCCCCTTTGCGGGGGGGGGCGAGCAGTACTTC. It is translated as CASSSPFAGGGEQYF.

The chain couples TRBV4-1 to TRBJ2-3; D call uncertain. The CDR3 is 16 amino acids. Germline V gene sequence: CDR1 MGHRA, CDR2 YSYEKL. V lost 3 bases to trimming and J lost 3 bases, with 16 bases between them. The CDR3 loop is CASSHRLELGTDTQYF. CDR3 nucleotides: TGCGCCAGCAGCCATCGACTTGAGTTGGGAACAGATACGCAGTATTTT.

This clonotype was counted between two and nine times. The genes are TRBV9 and TRBJ2-2, with TRBD1 matching over 7 bases. The CDR3 has 17 residues. Germline V gene sequence: CDR1 SGDLS, CDR2 YYNGEE. V gave up 3 bases and J gave up 1 base; unmatched junction bases: 9. CDR3: CASSAARTGLNTGELFF. The DNA for the CDR3 is TGTGCCAGCAGCGCCGCTCGGACAGGTTTGAACACCGGGGAGCTGTTTTTT. Variable domain in full (rest from reference TRBV9 and TRBJ2-2): DSGVTQTPKHLITATGQRVTLRCSPRSGDLSVYWYQQSLDQGLQFLIQYYNGEERAKGNILERFSAQQFPDLHSELNLSSLELGDSALYFCASSAARTGLNTGELFFGEGSRLTVL.

The CDR3 DNA follows: TGTGCCAGCAGTTTATCCTCTGGACAGGGGGGAACCTACGAGCAGTACTTC. Translation gives CASSLSSGQGGTYEQYF. V usage is TRBV28 and J usage is TRBJ2-7, with 10 bases matching TRBD1. This CDR3 comprises 17 residues. V was pared by 1 base and J by 2 bases, with 8 bases of the junction left unmatched. From germline, CDR1 is MDHEN and CDR2 SYDVKM.

This clonotype has a count of ten or more. The chain links TRBV29-1 to TRBJ2-7; 9 bases line up with TRBD1. Germline assignment: CDR1 SQVTM and CDR2 ANQGSEA. The junction had 11 bases not matched to a gene; V was cut back by 1 base and J by 7 bases. This CDR3 comprises 15 residues. CDR3 bases: TGCAGCGTTGAAGCGCGCCGGACAGGGGTTCTAGAGCAGTACTTC. Translated, it gives CSVEARRTGVLEQYF.

With regard to this clonotype: A much larger clone sits a single nucleotide away, making a read error possible. The rearrangement uses TRBV9 and TRBJ2-2; TRBD1 matches at 8 bases. The CDR3 sequence is 16 residues long. Germline CDR1 and CDR2: SGDLS and YYNGEE. CDR3 nucleotide sequence: TGTGCCAGCAGCGCACTGACAGGGGCGAACACCGGGGAGCTGGTTTTT. Translation gives CASSALTGANTGELVF.

The chain is built from TRBV6-2 or TRBV6-3 and TRBJ2-7; a weak D match, TRBD2 (6 bases). Per the germline V gene, CDR1 is MNHEY and CDR2 is SVGEGT. CDR3 size: 13 residues. Trimming removed 5 bases from V and 3 bases from J, with 11 bases in between. CDR3 nucleotide sequence: TGTGCCAGCAGTCCCGGGAGACACTACGAGCAGTACTTC. Protein sequence: CASSPGRHYEQYF.

This clonotype has a count of ten or more. CDR3 amino acids: CASSLSGLAGTYNEQFF. The CDR3 DNA reads as TGTGCCAGCAGTTTATCGGGACTAGCGGGGACATACAATGAGCAGTTCTTC. J is TRBJ2-1 and V is TRBV6-5, with 13 bases identical to TRBD2. The CDR3 is 17 amino acids. CDR1 is MNHEY, CDR2 SVGAGI, per germline. V shed 4 bases and J 4 bases; nucleotides not matched to a gene: 7.

The chain couples TRBV20-1 to TRBJ2-5, with no clear D. V was trimmed by 0 bases and J by 8 bases, leaving 13 bases between them. Germline-derived CDR1 and CDR2 are DFQATT and SNEGSKA (reference sequence). The CDR3 is made up of 13 amino acids. DNA of the CDR3: TGCAGTGCTAGAGACAACAGCTGGGGAACCCAGTACTTC. This gives the protein CSARDNSWGTQYF.

In its sample, this clonotype was seen many times. The chain uses TRBV5-1 and TRBJ1-1, with 10 bases identical to TRBD1. The germline V gene has CDR1 SGHRS and CDR2 YFSETQ. CDR3 length equals 14 residues. Trimming took 5 bases from V and 5 from J; bases not matched to a gene: 6. As DNA, the CDR3 is TGCGCCAGCAGTTCAGACAGGGGGCTTACTGAAGCTTTCTTT. It is translated as CASSSDRGLTEAFF.